This T cell receptor beta chain is from a study of cytomegalovirus exposure and HLA in healthy donors. About the study: Earlier, approximately 110 million unique TCR beta sequences were recovered from 200 million or so T cells by an analysis.

Study-wide points: Researchers had no immune exposure information except CMV serostatus available.

Vbeta (60) and Jbeta (13) primers were used in the PCR. Generated by immunoSEQ multiplex PCR, the TCRdb table keeps only in-frame clones and is missing some. The data contain roughly 34,000 clones, 60% to 70% of them singletons. A remark on this clone: Antigen: not known.

CDR3 length: 15 residues. Trimming took off 4 bases at V and 2 bases at J, with 14 bases between the two ends. Germline loops: CDR1 MNHEY, CDR2 SVGAGI. This chain links TRBV6-5 with TRBJ2-5, with TRBD1 as a possible D gene (6 bases). The sample was PBMCs. The source is a middle-aged man in good health and CMV-seropositive. The CDR3 loop reads CASSSINQGQETQYF. The CDR3 coding sequence is TGTGCCAGCAGTTCAATAAACCAGGGGCAAGAGACCCAGTACTTC.